This TCR beta chain was sequenced during a study of Graves' ophthalmopathy and Graves' hyperthyroidism. Across the study: By definition, stable hyperthyroidism involved no ophthalmopathy within 18 months of follow-up. Study-wide findings and caveats: The model forecast ophthalmopathy progression, reaching 70.59% sensitivity and 72.22% specificity.

This clonotype was counted ten times or more. As yet, its antigen is unknown. Amplified material comprised TCR beta CDR3 regions derived from RNA transcripts. An opening RT-PCR round employed HTBI primers and preceded a second-round multiplex PCR. In TCRdb, the multiplex PCR reads were re-called with MiXCR into one record per CDR3 protein. This sample yields 500,000 to 700,000 distinct CDR3 sequences, of which approximately 35% are seen a single time; around 4% belongs to the top ten. This CDR3 has 14 amino acids. Germline assignment: CDR1 SGHTA and CDR2 FQGNSA. V was shortened by 0 bases and J by 0 bases, with 5 bases between the two germline ends.

The sequence was collected from an adult man with Graves' hyperthyroidism. The sequenced sample consisted of peripheral blood or thyroid tissue (not recorded which). This chain uses TRBV7-2 with TRBJ1-2, with D hard to call. CDR3: CASSLAPPNYGYTF. The CDR3 DNA is TGTGCCAGCAGCTTAGCGCCCCCTAACTATGGCTACACCTTC.